The entry below gives a single T cell receptor beta chain sequence along with its context. What it recognizes is unknown. A read error may account for a junction end that differs from germline. The CDR3 is made up of 15 amino acids. Germline CDR1 reads GTSNPN; CDR2 reads SVGIG (reference sequence). This entry is derived from a study of prognosis after radiotherapy for stage I lung cancer. Study outcomes and limitations: Shannon entropy (measured after stereotactic body radiation therapy) was lower in patients who went on to develop distant metastases.

The study amplified the TCR beta CDR3 region from genomic DNA. This amplification was carried out by two rounds of multiplex PCR. Primers were specific to each TRBV and TRBJ gene in first-round PCR. TCRdb processed the multiplex PCR reads anew with MiXCR; each CDR3 protein has one entry. The sample includes over 45,000 distinct CDR3 sequences, more than 20% seen only once; the top ten take 7.5%. This TCR derives from a donor older than 45 with non-small cell lung cancer. The chain combines TRBV30 with TRBJ2-6; D is perhaps TRBD1 (5 bases). Sequences were derived from PBMCs, sampled before or after stereotactic body radiation therapy (not recorded which). CDR3 loop: CAWSVTRAGANFLTF. The CDR3 coding sequence is TGTGCCTGGAGTGTAACAAGGGCTGGGGCCAACTTCCTGACTTTC.